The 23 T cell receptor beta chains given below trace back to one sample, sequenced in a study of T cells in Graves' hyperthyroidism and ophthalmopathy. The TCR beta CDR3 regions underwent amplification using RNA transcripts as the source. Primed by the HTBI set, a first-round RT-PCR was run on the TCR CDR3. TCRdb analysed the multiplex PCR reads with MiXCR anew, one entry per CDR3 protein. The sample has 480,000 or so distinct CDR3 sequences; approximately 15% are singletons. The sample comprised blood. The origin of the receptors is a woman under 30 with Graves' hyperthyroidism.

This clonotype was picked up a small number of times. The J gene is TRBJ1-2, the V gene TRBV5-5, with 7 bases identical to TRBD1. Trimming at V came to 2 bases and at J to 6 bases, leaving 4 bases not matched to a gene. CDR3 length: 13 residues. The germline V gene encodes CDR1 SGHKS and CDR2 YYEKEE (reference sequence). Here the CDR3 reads CASSLQGLDGYTF. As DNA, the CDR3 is TGTGCCAGCAGCTTACAGGGGTTGGATGGCTACACCTTC. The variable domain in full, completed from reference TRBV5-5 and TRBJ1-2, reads DAGVTQSPTHLIKTRGQQVTLRCSPISGHKSVSWYQQVLGQGPQFIFQYYEKEERGRGNFPDRFSARQFPNYSSELNVNALLLGDSALYLCASSLQGLDGYTFGSGTRLTVV.

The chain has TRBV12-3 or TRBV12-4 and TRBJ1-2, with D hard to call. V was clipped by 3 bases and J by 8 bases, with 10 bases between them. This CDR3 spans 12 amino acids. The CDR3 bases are TGTGCCAGCAGTTTTTCTAGGGTCGGCTACACCTTC. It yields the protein CASSFSRVGYTF.

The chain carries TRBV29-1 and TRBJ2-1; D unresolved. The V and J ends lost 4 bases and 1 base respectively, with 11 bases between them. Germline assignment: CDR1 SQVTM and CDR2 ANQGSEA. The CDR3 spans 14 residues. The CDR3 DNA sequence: TGCAGCGTTGGGGTGATCGGGTCCTACAATGAGCAGTTCTTC. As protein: CSVGVIGSYNEQFF.

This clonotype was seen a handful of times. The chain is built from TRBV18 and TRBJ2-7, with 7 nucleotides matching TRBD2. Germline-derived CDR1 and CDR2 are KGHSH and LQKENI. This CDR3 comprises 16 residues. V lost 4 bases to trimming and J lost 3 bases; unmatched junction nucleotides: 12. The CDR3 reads CASSRSTASGLYEQYV. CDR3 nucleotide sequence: TGTGCCAGCTCACGCTCGACAGCTAGCGGCCTCTACGAGCAGTACGTC.

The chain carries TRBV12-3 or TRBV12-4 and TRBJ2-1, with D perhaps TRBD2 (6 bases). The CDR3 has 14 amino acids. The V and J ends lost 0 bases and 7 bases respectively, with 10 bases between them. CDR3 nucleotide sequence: TGTGCCAGCAGTTTAGCGGGAGGTGAGAATGAGCAGTTCTTC. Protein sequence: CASSLAGGENEQFF.

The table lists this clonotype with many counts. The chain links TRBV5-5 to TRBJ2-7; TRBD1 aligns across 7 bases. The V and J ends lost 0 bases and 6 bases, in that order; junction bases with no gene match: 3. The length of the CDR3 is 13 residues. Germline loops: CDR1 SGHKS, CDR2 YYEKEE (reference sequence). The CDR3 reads CASSLAGQFEQYV. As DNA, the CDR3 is TGTGCCAGCAGCTTGGCGGGACAGTTCGAGCAGTACGTC.

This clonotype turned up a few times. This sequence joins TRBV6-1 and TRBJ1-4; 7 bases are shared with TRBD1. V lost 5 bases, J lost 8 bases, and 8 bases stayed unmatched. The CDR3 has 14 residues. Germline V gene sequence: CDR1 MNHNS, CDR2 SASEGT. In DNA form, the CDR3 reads TGTGCCAGCAGTTTTGGGGGACAGTTGGAAAAACTGTTTTTT. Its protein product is CASSFGGQLEKLFF.

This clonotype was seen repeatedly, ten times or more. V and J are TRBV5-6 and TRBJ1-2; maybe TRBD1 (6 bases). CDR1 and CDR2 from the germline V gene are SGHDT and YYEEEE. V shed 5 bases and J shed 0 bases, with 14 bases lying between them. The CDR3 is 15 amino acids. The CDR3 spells CASSRGGPTNYGYTF. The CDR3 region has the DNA TGTGCCAGCAGTCGGGGGGGCCCGACTAACTATGGCTACACCTTC. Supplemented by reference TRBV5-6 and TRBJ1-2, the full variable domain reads DAGVTQSPTHLIKTRGQQVTLRCSPKSGHDTVSWYQQALGQGPQFIFQYYEEEERQRGNFPDRFSGHQFPNYSSELNVNALLLGDSALYLCASSRGGPTNYGYTFGSGTRLTVV.

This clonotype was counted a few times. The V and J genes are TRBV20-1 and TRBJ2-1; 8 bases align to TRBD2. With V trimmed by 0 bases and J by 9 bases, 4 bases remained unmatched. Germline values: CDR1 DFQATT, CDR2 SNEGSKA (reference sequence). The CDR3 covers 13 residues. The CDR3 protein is CSARDSGTAEQFF. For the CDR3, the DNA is TGCAGTGCTAGAGATAGCGGGACCGCTGAGCAGTTCTTC.

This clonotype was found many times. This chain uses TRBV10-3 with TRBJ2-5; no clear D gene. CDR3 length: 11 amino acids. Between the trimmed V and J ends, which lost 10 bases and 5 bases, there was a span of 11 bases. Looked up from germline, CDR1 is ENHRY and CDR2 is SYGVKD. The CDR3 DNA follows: TGTGCCACGGCCCAAGGGGAGACCCAGTACTTC. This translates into CATAQGETQYF.

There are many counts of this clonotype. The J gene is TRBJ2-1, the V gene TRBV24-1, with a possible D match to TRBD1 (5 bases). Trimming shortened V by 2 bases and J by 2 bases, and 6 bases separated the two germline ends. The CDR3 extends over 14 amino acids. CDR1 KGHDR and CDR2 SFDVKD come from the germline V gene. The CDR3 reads CATSDWGPYNEQFF. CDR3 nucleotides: TGTGCCACCAGTGATTGGGGCCCCTACAATGAGCAGTTCTTC.

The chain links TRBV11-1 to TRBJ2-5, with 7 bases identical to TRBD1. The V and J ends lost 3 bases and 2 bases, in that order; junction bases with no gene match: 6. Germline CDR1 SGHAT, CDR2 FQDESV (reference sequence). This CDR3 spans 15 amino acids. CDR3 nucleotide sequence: TGTGCCAGCAGCTTCTTACAGGGGTCGCAAGAGACCCAGTACTTC. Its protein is CASSFLQGSQETQYF. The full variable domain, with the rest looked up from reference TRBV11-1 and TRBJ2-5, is EAEVAQSPRYKITEKSQAVAFWCDPISGHATLYWYRQILGQGPELLVQFQDESVVDDSQLPKDRFSAERLKGVDSTLKIQPAELGDSAMYLCASSFLQGSQETQYFGPGTRLLVL.

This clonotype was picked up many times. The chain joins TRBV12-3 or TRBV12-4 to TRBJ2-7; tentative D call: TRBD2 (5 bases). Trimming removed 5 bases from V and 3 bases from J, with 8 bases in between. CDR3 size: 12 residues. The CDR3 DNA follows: TGTGCCAGCAGTCTCGACTACTACGAGCAGTACGTC. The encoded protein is CASSLDYYEQYV.

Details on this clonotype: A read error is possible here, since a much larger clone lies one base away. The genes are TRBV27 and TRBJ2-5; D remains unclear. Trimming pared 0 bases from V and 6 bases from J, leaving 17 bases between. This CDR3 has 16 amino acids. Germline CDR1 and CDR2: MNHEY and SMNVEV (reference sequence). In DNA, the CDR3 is TGTGCCAGCAGTTTATCGAGGCCCCACATGTTACAGACCCAGTACTTC. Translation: CASSLSRPHMLQTQYF.

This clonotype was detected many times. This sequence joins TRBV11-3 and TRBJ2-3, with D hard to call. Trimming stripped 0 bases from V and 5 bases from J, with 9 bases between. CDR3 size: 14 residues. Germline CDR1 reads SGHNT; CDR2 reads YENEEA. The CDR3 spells CASSLDPGQDTQYF. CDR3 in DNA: TGTGCCAGCAGCTTAGATCCCGGTCAAGATACGCAGTATTTT.

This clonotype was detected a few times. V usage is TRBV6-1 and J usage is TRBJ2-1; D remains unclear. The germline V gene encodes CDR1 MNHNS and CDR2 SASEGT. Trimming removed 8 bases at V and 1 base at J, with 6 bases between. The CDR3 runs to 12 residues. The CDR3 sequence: CASRQSYNEQFF. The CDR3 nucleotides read TGTGCCAGCCGCCAATCCTACAATGAGCAGTTCTTC.

CDR3 sequence: CASSQDNLNQPQHF. Here the CDR3 DNA reads TGCGCCAGCAGCCAAGATAACCTCAATCAGCCCCAGCATTTT. The chain uses TRBV4-1 and TRBJ1-5; D unresolved. The CDR3 runs to 14 residues. V lost 0 bases and J lost 3, with 6 bases in between. The V gene's germline CDR1 is MGHRA and CDR2 YSYEKL.

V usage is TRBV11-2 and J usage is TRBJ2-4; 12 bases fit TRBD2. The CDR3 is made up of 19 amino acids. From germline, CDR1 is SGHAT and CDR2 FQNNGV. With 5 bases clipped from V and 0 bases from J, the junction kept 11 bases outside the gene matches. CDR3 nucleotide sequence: TGTGCCAGCAGCCAAGAGGGACTAGCGGGTATGCTAGCCAAAAACATTCAGTACTTC. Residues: CASSQEGLAGMLAKNIQYF.

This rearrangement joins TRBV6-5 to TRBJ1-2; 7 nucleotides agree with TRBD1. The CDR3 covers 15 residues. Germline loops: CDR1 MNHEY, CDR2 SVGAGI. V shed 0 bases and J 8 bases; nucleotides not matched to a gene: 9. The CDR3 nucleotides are TGTGCCAGCAGTTACTCGAAGGAGGGGGCGCCCGGCTACACCTTC. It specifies CASSYSKEGAPGYTF.

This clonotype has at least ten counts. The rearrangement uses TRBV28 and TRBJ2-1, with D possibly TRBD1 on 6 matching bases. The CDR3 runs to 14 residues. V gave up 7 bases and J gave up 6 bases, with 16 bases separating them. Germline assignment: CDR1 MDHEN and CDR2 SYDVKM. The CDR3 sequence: CASTQQGIGNEQFF. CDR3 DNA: TGTGCCAGCACCCAGCAGGGGATTGGCAATGAGCAGTTCTTC.

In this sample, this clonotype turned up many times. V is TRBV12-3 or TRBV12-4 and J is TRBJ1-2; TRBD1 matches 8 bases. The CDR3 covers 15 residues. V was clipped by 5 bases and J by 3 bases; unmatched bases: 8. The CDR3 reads CASSPTGQGYYGYTF. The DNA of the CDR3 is TGTGCCAGCAGTCCAACCGGACAGGGATACTATGGCTACACCTTC.

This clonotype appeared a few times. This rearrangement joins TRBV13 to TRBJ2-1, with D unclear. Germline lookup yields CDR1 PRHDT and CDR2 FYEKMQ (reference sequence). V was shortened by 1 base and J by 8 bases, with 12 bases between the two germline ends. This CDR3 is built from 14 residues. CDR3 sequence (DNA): TGTGCCAGCAGCTTAGCGGGCCTGATGGATGAGCAGTTCTTC. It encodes CASSLAGLMDEQFF.

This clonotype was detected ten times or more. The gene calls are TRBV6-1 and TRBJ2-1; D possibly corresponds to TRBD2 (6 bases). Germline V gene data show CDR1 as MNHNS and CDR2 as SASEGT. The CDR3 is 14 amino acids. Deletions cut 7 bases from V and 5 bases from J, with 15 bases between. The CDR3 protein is CASTRDPRNNEQFF. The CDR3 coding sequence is TGTGCCAGCACGCGGGACCCCAGAAACAATGAGCAGTTCTTC.